One and the same sample provided the 14 T cell receptor beta chains below, sequenced in a study of cytomegalovirus exposure and HLA in healthy donors. The PCR ran on 60 Vbeta and 13 Jbeta primers. This table comes from immunoSEQ multiplex PCR, and its TCRdb copy is limited to in-frame clones, with some not included. The table shows around 220,000 clones, with about 83% occurring only once. The sequenced sample consisted of PBMCs. All receptors derive from a man between 35 and 55 years old in good health and CMV-seronegative.

The chain joins TRBV29-1 to TRBJ1-4, with D possibly TRBD1 on 5 matching bases. Germline CDR1 reads SQVTM; CDR2 reads ANQGSEA. The length of the CDR3 is 13 residues. V was shortened by 6 bases and J by 7 bases, with 15 bases between the two germline ends. The CDR3 spells CSVKGLGTEKLFF. For the CDR3, the DNA is TGCAGCGTGAAGGGGTTAGGTACTGAAAAACTGTTTTTT.

The chain carries TRBV25-1 and TRBJ1-2; D might be TRBD1 (6 bases). V lost 2 bases and J lost 2, with 18 bases in between. The CDR3 loop spans 17 amino acids. Germline V gene data show CDR1 as MGHDK and CDR2 as SYGVNS. The CDR3 is CASSEAWRGGGNYGYTF. CDR3 bases: TGTGCCAGCAGTGAAGCCTGGAGGGGGGGCGGAAACTATGGCTACACCTTC.

J is TRBJ2-7 and V is TRBV5-4, with D tentatively TRBD1 (5 bases). The CDR3 runs to 14 residues. The V gene lost 0 bases and the J gene lost 0 bases, with 7 bases spanning the gap. Germline CDR1 SGHNT, CDR2 YYREEE (reference sequence). This CDR3 is CASSLDRSSYEQYF. The CDR3 nucleotides are TGTGCCAGCAGCTTGGACAGGAGCTCCTACGAGCAGTACTTC.

V is TRBV7-3 and J is TRBJ2-1; D may be TRBD2 (5 bases). This CDR3 contains 14 residues. V lost 2 bases and J 6 bases, leaving 11 bases between the germline ends. The germline V gene has CDR1 SGHTA and CDR2 FQGTGA. This CDR3 reads CASSLDERSNEQFF. The DNA for the CDR3 is TGTGCCAGCAGCTTAGACGAGCGGTCCAATGAGCAGTTCTTC.

The CDR3 nucleotides are TGTGCCTGGACCCGGGACAGGGGATCCTACGAGCAGTACTTC. Its protein product is CAWTRDRGSYEQYF. The chain has TRBV30 and TRBJ2-7, with TRBD1 identical over 10 bases. V trimming: 4 bases; J trimming: 1 base; junction bases outside the gene matches: 4. Germline V gene data show CDR1 as GTSNPN and CDR2 as SVGIG (reference sequence). The CDR3 sequence is 14 residues long.

This chain uses TRBV29-1 with TRBJ2-3; 14 bases align to TRBD2. This CDR3 is built from 15 residues. Per the germline V gene, CDR1 is SQVTM and CDR2 is ANQGSEA. J was trimmed by 7 bases and V by 7 bases; bases with no gene match: 10. Written as DNA, the CDR3 is TGCAGCGCCCAGGGACTAGCGGGAGAGGGCAATACGCAGTATTTT. Its translation: CSAQGLAGEGNTQYF.

This clone is a singleton in its sample. The chain links TRBV20-1 to TRBJ1-1; no reliable D call. Looked up from germline, CDR1 is DFQATT and CDR2 is SNEGSKA (reference sequence). The V end lost 6 bases, the J end lost 3 bases, and 8 bases lay between the germline ends. The CDR3 loop spans 11 amino acids. The CDR3 reads CSALQDTEAFF. The CDR3 bases are TGCAGTGCCCTTCAGGACACTGAAGCTTTCTTT.

The chain employs TRBV19 and TRBJ1-5; 7 nucleotides agree with TRBD1. The CDR3 spans 20 residues. Germline CDR1 LNHDA, CDR2 SQIVND (reference sequence). With V trimmed by 1 base and J by 0 bases, 15 bases remained unmatched. Here the CDR3 reads CASSIGDRAADYYSNQPQHF. CDR3 coding DNA: TGTGCCAGTAGTATAGGTGACAGGGCGGCGGACTATTATAGCAATCAGCCCCAGCATTTT.

J is TRBJ2-1 and V is TRBV7-9; TRBD2 matches at 8 bases. The length of the CDR3 is 15 residues. Trimming cost V 1 base and J 7 bases; bases outside gene matches: 6. The germline V gene encodes CDR1 SEHNR and CDR2 FQNEAQ (reference sequence). CDR3 in DNA: TGTGCCAGCAGCTTAGTCGCGGGGGGCTCTAATGAGCAGTTCTTC. Translating gives CASSLVAGGSNEQFF.

The rearrangement joins TRBV9 to TRBJ1-1, with TRBD1 as a possible D gene (5 bases). CDR1 SGDLS and CDR2 YYNGEE come from the germline V gene. Trimming took 0 bases from V and 5 from J, leaving 11 bases between them. This CDR3 is 14 amino acids long. CDR3 in amino acids: CASSVGRGGTEAFF. CDR3 nucleotide sequence: TGTGCCAGCAGCGTAGGTCGGGGGGGGACTGAAGCTTTCTTT. The variable domain in full, with the rest retrieved from reference TRBV9 and TRBJ1-1, is DSGVTQTPKHLITATGQRVTLRCSPRSGDLSVYWYQQSLDQGLQFLIQYYNGEERAKGNILERFSAQQFPDLHSELNLSSLELGDSALYFCASSVGRGGTEAFFGQGTRLTVV.

V gene TRBV7-8 combines with J gene TRBJ2-1; the match to TRBD2 covers 10 bases. The CDR3 covers 17 residues. J lost 0 bases, V lost 5 bases, and 7 bases had no gene match. Looked up from germline, CDR1 is SGHVS and CDR2 is FQNEAQ. The CDR3 here is CASSPGLAASSYNEQFF. CDR3 coding DNA: TGTGCCAGCAGCCCCGGACTAGCGGCAAGCTCCTACAATGAGCAGTTCTTC. Full variable domain (outside the CDR3, taken from reference TRBV7-8 and TRBJ2-1): GAGVSQSPRYKVAKRGQDVALRCDPISGHVSLFWYQQALGQGPEFLTYFQNEAQLDKSGLPSDRFFAERPEGSVSTLKIQRTQQEDSAVYLCASSPGLAASSYNEQFFGPGTRLTVL.

The chain has TRBV10-3 and TRBJ1-2; no reliable D call. With 3 bases removed from V and 4 bases from J, the gap between germline ends came to 6 bases. The CDR3 length is 12 residues. Germline V gene lookup returns CDR1 ENHRY and CDR2 SYGVKD. CDR3 protein: CAISEQTYGYTF. CDR3 coding DNA: TGTGCCATCAGTGAACAGACCTATGGCTACACCTTC.

In this sample, this clone turned up a few times. The chain joins TRBV27 to TRBJ2-3; D not resolved. CDR3 length: 14 residues. V was trimmed by 6 bases and J by 6 bases, leaving 16 bases between them. CDR1 is MNHEY, CDR2 SMNVEV, per germline (reference sequence). CDR3 in amino acids: CASSLGTRMDTQYF. The CDR3 bases are TGTGCCAGCAGCCTAGGAACTCGAATGGATACGCAGTATTTT.

The J gene is TRBJ1-3, the V gene TRBV19; D is possibly TRBD1 (6 bases). The germline gives CDR1 LNHDA, CDR2 SQIVND (reference sequence). The germline V and J ends were trimmed by 7 bases and 0 bases, with 13 bases remaining between them. This CDR3 is built from 15 residues. In DNA, the CDR3 is TGTGCCAGTACGACAGGAAGTAACTCTGGAAACACCATATATTTT. As protein: CASTTGSNSGNTIYF.